The rows below give T cell receptor beta chains drawn from one sample of a study of OX40 agonist ivuxolimab in advanced cancers. This table comes from immunoSEQ multiplex PCR, and its TCRdb copy is limited to in-frame clones, with some not included. The sample lists about 97,000 clones; about 90% were seen once. The sequences come from CD4+ or CD8+ T cells sorted from blood, collected in a trial of the OX40 agonist ivuxolimab. Receptor source: an adult with an advanced solid tumor such as melanoma, head and neck, liver or kidney cancer. The CDR3 runs from the conserved cysteine through the conserved F or W. The D gene is left open where the match is weak. Rows give clone size only sometimes, using once, few, many, or a class for an expanded clone.

-,TRBJ1-2,TRBV5-1,-,CASSFPGGYGYTF,TGCGCCAGCAGCTTTCCCGGAGGCTATGGCTACACCTTC
-,TRBJ2-1,TRBV7-2,-,CASSLQAGNYNEQFF,TGTGCCAGCAGCTTACAAGCGGGCAATTACAATGAGCAGTTCTTC
-,TRBJ1-1,TRBV9,-,CASSPTTGYTEAFF,TGTGCCAGCAGCCCCACCACAGGGTACACTGAAGCTTTCTTT
once,TRBJ2-3,TRBV4-3,-,CASSQAGRMGGTQYF,TGCGCCAGCAGCCAAGCCGGTAGAATGGGGGGTACGCAGTATTTT
-,TRBJ2-5,TRBV4-2,TRBD2,CASSRSASGAIQETQYF,TGTGCCAGCAGCAGGTCGGCTAGCGGGGCTATCCAAGAGACCCAGTACTTC
-,TRBJ2-5,TRBV7-2,-,CASSFVQGGGETQYF,TGTGCCAGCAGCTTTGTTCAGGGGGGAGGAGAGACCCAGTACTTC
-,TRBJ1-4,TRBV10-2,TRBD1,CASSEGHPGTGKGKLFF,TGCGCCAGCAGTGAGGGGCACCCCGGGACAGGGAAAGGAAAACTGTTTTTT
-,TRBJ2-2,TRBV18,TRBD2,CASSPAGGGLTGELFF,TGTGCCAGCTCACCGGCGGGAGGCGGCCTAACCGGGGAGCTGTTTTTT
-,TRBJ2-5,TRBV7-9,-,CASSLQGPQETQYF,TGTGCCAGCAGCTTACAAGGCCCACAAGAGACCCAGTACTTC
-,TRBJ1-1,TRBV6-5,-,CASLRGLGMNTEAFF,TGTGCCAGCCTTCGGGGCCTAGGGATGAACACTGAAGCTTTCTTT
-,TRBJ1-4,TRBV7-2,-,CASSLTGRDEKLFF,TGTGCCAGCAGCTTAACAGGGAGGGATGAAAAACTGTTTTTT
-,TRBJ2-1,TRBV25-1,-,CASTNGRFNEQFF,TGTGCCAGTACAAACGGACGGTTTAATGAGCAGTTCTTC
-,TRBJ1-2,TRBV27,TRBD1,CASSSPGQGYGYTF,TGTGCCAGCAGTTCACCGGGACAGGGCTATGGCTACACCTTC
-,TRBJ2-7,TRBV20-1,-,CSAGSYEQYF,TGCAGTGCTGGCTCCTACGAGCAGTACTTC
-,TRBJ2-3,TRBV4-2,TRBD2,CASSQDLRLAGTGTDTQYF,TGTGCCAGCAGCCAAGACCTGAGACTAGCGGGGACGGGAACAGATACGCAGTATTTT
-,TRBJ1-2,TRBV7-9,-,CASSGPGTDYGYTF,TGTGCCAGCAGCGGCCCCGGGACGGATTATGGCTACACCTTC
once,TRBJ2-1,TRBV7-2,-,CASSLERRADEQFF,TGTGCCAGCAGCTTAGAACGCAGGGCCGATGAGCAGTTCTTC
-,TRBJ2-1,TRBV19,-,CASSQTVYNEQFF,TGTGCCAGTAGTCAGACGGTATACAATGAGCAGTTCTTC
-,TRBJ2-3,TRBV4-1,-,CASSRQGGNGRSTDTQYF,TGCGCCAGCAGCCGCCAAGGGGGGAACGGGAGAAGCACAGATACGCAGTATTTT
-,TRBJ2-7,TRBV9,TRBD2,CASSGPSGTSGFRQQYF,TGTGCCAGCAGCGGACCATCCGGGACTAGCGGGTTCAGGCAGCAGTACTTC
few,TRBJ1-1,TRBV30,TRBD1,CAWKGTGLTEAFF,TGTGCCTGGAAAGGGACAGGGCTGACTGAAGCTTTCTTT
-,TRBJ2-7,TRBV11-1,-,CASSPDYSARQYF,TGTGCCAGCAGCCCGGACTATTCCGCCCGGCAGTACTTC
once,TRBJ1-1,TRBV7-2,TRBD1,CASSSWTGLLTEAFF,TGTGCCAGCAGCTCCTGGACAGGTTTACTCACTGAAGCTTTCTTT
-,TRBJ2-1,TRBV30,TRBD2,CAWSQTGGGQFF,TGTGCCTGGAGCCAAACGGGAGGGGGGCAGTTCTTC
-,TRBJ2-7,TRBV2,-,CASCPGFYEQYF,TGTGCCAGCTGTCCGGGGTTCTACGAGCAGTACTTC
-,TRBJ2-5,TRBV11-3,-,CASSLGTGGETQYF,TGTGCCAGCAGCTTAGGGACCGGCGGGGAGACCCAGTACTTC
few,TRBJ1-6,TRBV7-8,-,CASSSTGFLSSYNSPLHF,TGTGCCAGCAGCTCGACAGGTTTTCTTAGCTCCTATAATTCACCCCTCCACTTT
-,TRBJ1-3,TRBV19,-,CASSIATPIFGTGNTIYF,TGTGCCAGTAGTATAGCCACTCCGATCTTCGGTACTGGAAACACCATATATTTT
-,TRBJ2-2,TRBV9,-,CASSRRDRNTGELFF,TGTGCCAGCAGCAGAAGGGACCGTAACACCGGGGAGCTGTTTTTT
-,TRBJ2-5,TRBV4-1,-,CASSPRGVDQETQYF,TGCGCCAGCAGCCCCAGGGGAGTGGACCAAGAGACCCAGTACTTC
few,TRBJ2-7,TRBV5-8,TRBD1,CASRTPGQGIEQYF,TGTGCCAGCAGAACCCCGGGACAGGGAATTGAGCAGTACTTC
-,TRBJ1-1,TRBV5-4,-,CASSLAGTANTEAFF,TGTGCCAGCAGCTTGGCTGGGACGGCGAACACTGAAGCTTTCTTT
-,TRBJ2-7,TRBV7-9,TRBD2,CASSLVPSGSYEQYF,TGTGCCAGCAGCTTAGTGCCTAGCGGCTCCTACGAGCAGTACTTC
once,TRBJ1-3,TRBV6-1,-,CAILLRGANGNTIYF,TGTGCCATCCTCCTCCGGGGGGCTAATGGAAACACCATATATTTT
-,TRBJ1-1,TRBV14,-,CASSQDAGITEAFF,TGTGCCAGCAGCCAAGATGCAGGGATCACTGAAGCTTTCTTT
-,TRBJ1-2,TRBV7-9,-,CASDAGGEGGYTF,TGTGCCAGCGACGCCGGGGGCGAAGGTGGCTACACCTTC
once,TRBJ1-1,TRBV7-9,-,CASSLEGSRNTEAFF,TGTGCCAGCAGCTTAGAGGGCAGCCGAAACACTGAAGCTTTCTTT
-,TRBJ2-3,TRBV20-1,-,CSASLGDTQYF,TGCAGTGCTAGCTTGGGGGATACGCAGTATTTT
-,TRBJ1-5,TRBV6-5,-,CASSYSGVRIDQPQHF,TGTGCCAGCAGTTACTCGGGGGTAAGGATAGATCAGCCCCAGCATTTT
-,TRBJ2-5,TRBV5-6,TRBD2,CASSLPGLQETQYF,TGTGCCAGCAGCTTACCGGGACTACAAGAGACCCAGTACTTC
-,TRBJ2-4,TRBV5-6,TRBD1,CASSYTGAGNIQYF,TGTGCCAGCAGCTACACAGGGGCAGGAAACATTCAGTACTTC
-,TRBJ2-3,TRBV9,-,CASGAGNSDTQYF,TGTGCCAGTGGCGCTGGGAATTCAGATACGCAGTATTTT
-,TRBJ2-2,TRBV7-6,-,CASSINLATNTGELFF,TGTGCCAGCAGCATAAATCTAGCCACGAACACCGGGGAGCTGTTTTTT
-,TRBJ2-1,TRBV30,-,CAWSVMGGEQFF,TGTGCCTGGAGTGTAATGGGGGGAGAGCAGTTCTTC
-,TRBJ2-5,TRBV11-2,TRBD2,CASSLTAGAGGKQETQYF,TGTGCCAGCAGCTTAACGGCGGGGGCGGGAGGGAAGCAAGAGACCCAGTACTTC
-,TRBJ1-5,TRBV27,-,CASSLIGSNQPQHF,TGTGCCAGCAGTTTAATAGGGAGCAATCAGCCCCAGCATTTT
-,TRBJ2-7,TRBV13,-,CASSLTVQNYEQYF,TGTGCCAGCAGCCTGACGGTCCAAAACTACGAGCAGTACTTC
-,TRBJ2-3,TRBV9,-,CASSVGGTDTQYF,TGTGCCAGCAGCGTAGGGGGCACAGATACGCAGTATTTT
-,TRBJ2-3,TRBV15,TRBD2,CATSRGAGEDTQYF,TGTGCCACCAGCAGAGGCGCGGGAGAAGATACGCAGTATTTT
-,TRBJ2-3,TRBV2,-,CASKHNREFWADTQYF,TGTGCCAGCAAACATAATAGGGAGTTTTGGGCAGATACGCAGTATTTT
-,TRBJ1-1,TRBV7-2,-,CASSLVRGTEAFF,TGTGCCAGCAGCTTAGTTAGGGGGACTGAAGCTTTCTTT
-,TRBJ2-3,TRBV5-6,-,CASSLFAGQPLDTQYF,TGTGCCAGCAGCTTGTTTGCGGGACAGCCGTTGGATACGCAGTATTTT
-,TRBJ1-2,TRBV7-9,-,CASSPSEQRSGYTF,TGTGCCAGCAGCCCTTCTGAACAGCGAAGTGGCTACACCTTC